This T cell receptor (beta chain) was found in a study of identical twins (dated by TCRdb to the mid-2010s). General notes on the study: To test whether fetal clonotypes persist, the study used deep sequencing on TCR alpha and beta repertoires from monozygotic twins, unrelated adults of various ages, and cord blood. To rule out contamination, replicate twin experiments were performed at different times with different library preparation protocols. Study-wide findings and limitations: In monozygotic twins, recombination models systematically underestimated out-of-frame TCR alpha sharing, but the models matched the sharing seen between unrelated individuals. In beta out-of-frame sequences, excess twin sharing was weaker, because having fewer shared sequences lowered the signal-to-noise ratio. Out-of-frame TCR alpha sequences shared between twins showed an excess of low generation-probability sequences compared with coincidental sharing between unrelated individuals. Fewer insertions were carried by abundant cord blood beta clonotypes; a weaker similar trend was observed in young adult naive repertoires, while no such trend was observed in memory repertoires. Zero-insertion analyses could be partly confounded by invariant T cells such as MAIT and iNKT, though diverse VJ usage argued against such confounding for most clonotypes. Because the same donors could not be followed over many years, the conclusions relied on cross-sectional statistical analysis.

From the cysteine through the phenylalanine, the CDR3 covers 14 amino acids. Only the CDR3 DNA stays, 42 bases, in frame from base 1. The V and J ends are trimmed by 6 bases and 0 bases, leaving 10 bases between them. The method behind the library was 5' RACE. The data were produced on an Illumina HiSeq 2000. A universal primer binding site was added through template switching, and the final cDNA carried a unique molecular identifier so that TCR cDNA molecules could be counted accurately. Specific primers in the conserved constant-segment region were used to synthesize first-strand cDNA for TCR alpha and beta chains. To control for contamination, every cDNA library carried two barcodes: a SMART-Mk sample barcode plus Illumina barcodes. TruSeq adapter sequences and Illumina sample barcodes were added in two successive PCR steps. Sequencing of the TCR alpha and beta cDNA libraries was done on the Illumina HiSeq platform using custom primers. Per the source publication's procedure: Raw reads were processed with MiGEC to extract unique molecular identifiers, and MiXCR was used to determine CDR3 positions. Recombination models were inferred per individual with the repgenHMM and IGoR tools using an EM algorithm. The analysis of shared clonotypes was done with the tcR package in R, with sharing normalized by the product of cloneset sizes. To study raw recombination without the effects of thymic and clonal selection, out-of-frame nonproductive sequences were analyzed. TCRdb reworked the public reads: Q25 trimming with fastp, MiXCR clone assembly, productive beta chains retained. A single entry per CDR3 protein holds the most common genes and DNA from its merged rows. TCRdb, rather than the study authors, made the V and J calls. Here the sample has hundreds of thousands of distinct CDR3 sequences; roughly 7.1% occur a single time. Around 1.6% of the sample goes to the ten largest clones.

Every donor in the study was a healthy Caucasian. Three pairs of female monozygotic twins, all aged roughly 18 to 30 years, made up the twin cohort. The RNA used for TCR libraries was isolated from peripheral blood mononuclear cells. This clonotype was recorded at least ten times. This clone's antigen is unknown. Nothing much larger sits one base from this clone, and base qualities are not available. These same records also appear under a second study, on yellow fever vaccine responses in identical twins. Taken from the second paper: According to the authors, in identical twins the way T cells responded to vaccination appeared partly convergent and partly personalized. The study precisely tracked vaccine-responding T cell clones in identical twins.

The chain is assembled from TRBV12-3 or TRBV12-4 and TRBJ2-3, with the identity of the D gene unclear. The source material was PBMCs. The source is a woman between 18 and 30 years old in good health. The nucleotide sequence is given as TGTGCCAGCAGATCGACGACTAGCACAGATACGCAGTATTTT. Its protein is CASRSTTSTDTQYF.